The 25 T cell receptor beta chains given below trace back to one sample, sequenced in a study of neoadjuvant anti-PD-1 for oral cavity cancer. Sequenced by immunoSEQ multiplex PCR; TCRdb stores in-frame clones only, minus some. The table has about 5,000 clones, around 51% seen once. Time point specified: after neoadjuvant nivolumab, at surgical resection. The sample was tumor tissue, taken after nivolumab (anti-PD-1) treatment. These receptor sequences come from a person aged 35-80 years with oral cavity squamous cell carcinoma.

The chain couples TRBV6-1 to TRBJ2-2; TRBD2 aligns across 11 bases. The CDR3 runs to 15 residues. CDR1 is MNHNS and CDR2 is SASEGT in the germline V gene. The V segment lost 11 bases and the J segment 4 bases; nucleotides outside the gene matches: 9. CDR3 nucleotide sequence: TGTGCCCTAGCAGGGCTAGCGGGGGGCACCGGGGAGCTGTTTTTT. Encoded protein: CALAGLAGGTGELFF.

There are a few counts of this clone. The V call is TRBV2, the J call TRBJ2-1, with 7 nucleotides matching TRBD1. This CDR3 is 14 amino acids long. Germline loops: CDR1 SNHLY, CDR2 FYNNEI. Germline trimming cut 4 bases from V and 4 bases from J; bases unmatched to any gene: 4. The CDR3 bases are TGTGCCAGCAGTGTGACAGGGCAATACAATGAGCAGTTCTTC. It translates to CASSVTGQYNEQFF. Using reference TRBV2 and TRBJ2-1 for the parts outside the CDR3, the full variable domain is EPEVTQTPSHQVTQMGQEVILRCVPISNHLYFYWYRQILGQKVEFLVSFYNNEISEKSEIFDDQFSVERPDGSNFTLKIRSTKLEDSAMYFCASSVTGQYNEQFFGPGTRLTVL.

The genes are TRBV7-8 and TRBJ1-2; no definite D call. The CDR3 is made up of 13 amino acids. The V end lost 5 bases, the J end lost 3 bases, and 10 bases lay between the germline ends. CDR1 is SGHVS and CDR2 is FQNEAQ in the germline V gene. DNA for the CDR3: TGTGCCAGCAGCCCCTCCGGGGACTATGGCTACACCTTC. Its translation is CASSPSGDYGYTF.

In its sample, this clone was seen a few times. This chain links TRBV21-1 with TRBJ2-3; the table assigns TRBD2, which was not confirmed against the DNA. TRBV21-1 is labeled a pseudogene. CDR3 size: 21 residues. The CDR3 loop is CASSKAHGSSGDLYSTDTQYF. The CDR3, as DNA: TGTGCCAGCAGCAAAGCGCACGGTAGTAGCGGGGACCTATATAGCACAGATACGCAGTATTTT.

The CDR3 spells CASRAGQLNTEAFF. For the CDR3, the DNA is TGTGCCAGCAGAGCAGGACAACTAAACACTGAAGCTTTCTTT. The chain employs TRBV6-5 and TRBJ1-1, with TRBD1 as a possible D gene (5 bases). V was trimmed by 6 bases and J by 2 bases, leaving 13 bases between them. Germline CDR1 and CDR2: MNHEY and SVGAGI. This CDR3 contains 14 residues.

The CDR3 loop is CASSSLRGIDGYTF. CDR3 coding DNA: TGCGCCAGCAGCTCCCTCCGGGGGATCGATGGCTACACCTTC. The chain has TRBV5-1 and TRBJ1-2, with D possibly matching TRBD1 (5 bases). Germline CDR1 is SGHRS and CDR2 is YFSETQ. The length of the CDR3 is 14 residues. Trimming cost V 3 bases and J 6 bases, with 15 bases left between them.

The V gene is TRBV6-1, the J gene TRBJ1-6; D is perhaps TRBD1 (5 bases). Germline V CDR1 and CDR2: MNHNS, SASEGT. The CDR3 is 15 amino acids. The V end lost 6 bases, the J end lost 1 base, and 10 bases lay between the germline ends. Here the CDR3 reads CASRAGGSYNSPLHF. In DNA, the CDR3 is TGTGCCAGCAGGGCCGGGGGATCCTATAATTCACCCCTCCACTTT.

The chain is built from TRBV5-6 and TRBJ2-3; 16 bases fit TRBD2. V lost 4 bases to trimming and J lost 8 bases; unmatched junction nucleotides: 4. Per germline, CDR1 SGHDT and CDR2 YYEEEE. This CDR3 is 15 amino acids long. The CDR3 region has the DNA TGTGCCAGCAGCGGGACTAGCGGGGGGGCAAGTACGCAGTATTTT. It encodes CASSGTSGGASTQYF.

The rearrangement uses TRBV7-9 and TRBJ2-7; 8 nucleotides match TRBD1. The V gene's germline CDR1 is SEHNR and CDR2 FQNEAQ (reference sequence). The CDR3 consists of 14 residues. With V trimmed by 5 bases and J by 0 bases, 3 bases remained unmatched. CDR3 in amino acids: CASSPTGDSYEQYF. CDR3 in DNA: TGTGCCAGCAGCCCGACAGGGGACTCCTACGAGCAGTACTTC.

The chain uses TRBV9 and TRBJ2-1, with D possibly TRBD2 on 6 matching bases. Trimming pared 4 bases from V and 7 bases from J, leaving 15 bases between. The V gene's germline CDR1 is SGDLS and CDR2 YYNGEE. The length of the CDR3 is 14 residues. The CDR3: CASSPIATRNEQFF. The CDR3 DNA reads TGTGCCAGCAGCCCTATCGCGACTAGAAATGAGCAGTTCTTC.

V usage is TRBV27 and J usage is TRBJ2-3; the D is unclear. CDR1 and CDR2 from the germline V gene are MNHEY and SMNVEV (reference sequence). There are 13 residues in the CDR3. Trimming removed 2 bases at V and 2 bases at J, with 5 bases between. This chain's CDR3 is CASSLKATDTQYF. The CDR3 DNA follows: TGTGCCAGCAGTTTAAAGGCCACAGATACGCAGTATTTT.

This sequence joins TRBV6-1 and TRBJ2-7; TRBD1 is a possible D gene (5 bases). V was shortened by 10 bases and J by 1 base, with 11 bases between the two germline ends. Germline CDR1 and CDR2: MNHNS and SASEGT. The CDR3 runs 12 residues. The chain's CDR3 is CATLTGSYEQYF. CDR3 coding DNA: TGTGCCACCCTAACAGGATCCTACGAGCAGTACTTC.

This clone showed up just a few times. The rearrangement links TRBV6-5 to TRBJ2-5; D is uncertain. The V gene's germline CDR1 is MNHEY and CDR2 SVGAGI. The CDR3 extends over 11 amino acids. Between the trimmed V and J ends, which lost 6 bases and 2 bases, there was a span of 4 bases. CDR3 coding DNA: TGTGCCAGCAGGCGACAAGAGACCCAGTACTTC. Translation: CASRRQETQYF.

The chain uses TRBV5-1 and TRBJ2-2; D is uncertain. CDR1 SGHRS and CDR2 YFSETQ come from the germline V gene. V gave up 0 bases and J gave up 4 bases, with 4 bases separating them. The CDR3 has 13 residues. The CDR3 DNA sequence: TGCGCCAGCAGCTTGGACGGCACCGGGGAGCTGTTTTTT. It specifies CASSLDGTGELFF.

Details on this clone: A read error may produce the germline difference seen at one junction end. J is TRBJ2-3 and V is TRBV19; TRBD1 is a possible D gene (6 bases). The CDR3 runs to 11 residues. Germline loops: CDR1 LNHDA, CDR2 SQIVND (reference sequence). This CDR3 reads CASSLLDRLLF. The DNA for the CDR3 is TGTGCCAGTAGCCTTCTTGACAGGTTACTATTT.

The rearrangement joins TRBV9 to TRBJ2-2, with TRBD2 identical over 11 bases. CDR3 length: 16 residues. Per the germline V gene, CDR1 is SGDLS and CDR2 is YYNGEE. J gave up 9 bases and V 0 bases, and 7 bases lay outside the gene matches. The CDR3: CASSVAGSGGARELFF. The CDR3 DNA is TGTGCCAGCAGCGTAGCTGGTAGCGGGGGGGCCCGGGAGCTGTTTTTT. Variable domain in full (rest from reference TRBV9 and TRBJ2-2): DSGVTQTPKHLITATGQRVTLRCSPRSGDLSVYWYQQSLDQGLQFLIQYYNGEERAKGNILERFSAQQFPDLHSELNLSSLELGDSALYFCASSVAGSGGARELFFGEGSRLTVL.

This chain links TRBV7-2 with TRBJ2-1; 7 bases match TRBD1. With 5 bases clipped from V and 5 bases from J, the junction kept 12 bases outside the gene matches. This CDR3 has 16 residues. The germline V gene encodes CDR1 SGHTA and CDR2 FQGNSA. CDR3 DNA: TGTGCCAGCAGCGGATTTGACAGGGTCGGTGACAATGAGCAGTTCTTC. Amino acid sequence: CASSGFDRVGDNEQFF.

The chain's CDR3 is CASSASGVFETQYF. DNA of the CDR3: TGTGCCAGCAGTGCTAGCGGGGTTTTTGAGACCCAGTACTTC. The genes are TRBV2 and TRBJ2-5, with TRBD2 matching 9 bases. The CDR3 is 14 residues long. Germline V gene sequence: CDR1 SNHLY, CDR2 FYNNEI. Trimming at V came to 4 bases and at J to 5 bases, leaving 5 bases not matched to a gene.

V usage is TRBV7-9 and J usage is TRBJ1-2; D is perhaps TRBD1 (5 bases). In germline, CDR1 is SEHNR, CDR2 FQNEAQ (reference sequence). This CDR3 is 12 amino acids long. V gave up 5 bases and J gave up 7 bases, with 11 bases separating them. The CDR3 sequence is CASSPGTVGYTF. In DNA form, the CDR3 reads TGTGCCAGCAGCCCTGGGACGGTTGGCTACACCTTC.

The genes are TRBV16 and TRBJ1-3; no clear D gene. V was shortened by 4 bases and J by 0 bases, with 16 bases between the two germline ends. The CDR3 runs 17 residues. The germline gives CDR1 KGHSY, CDR2 FQNENV. The CDR3 is CASSRILLHSSGNTIYF. The CDR3 coding sequence is TGTGCCAGCAGCCGAATCCTTCTCCATTCCTCTGGAAACACCATATATTTT.

V and J are TRBV2 and TRBJ2-1, with TRBD2 identical over 10 bases. From germline, CDR1 is SNHLY and CDR2 FYNNEI. Losses at the gene ends were 3 bases for V and 9 bases for J; bases not matched to a gene: 8. This CDR3 is 15 amino acids long. CDR3 residues: CASSEEAGGRSEQFF. The CDR3 DNA reads as TGTGCCAGCAGTGAGGAAGCGGGGGGGCGTAGTGAGCAGTTCTTC.

The J gene is TRBJ1-2, the V gene TRBV18; a weak D match, TRBD1 (6 bases). The CDR3 loop spans 13 amino acids. The germline CDR1 and CDR2 sequences are KGHSH and LQKENI. V gave up 1 base and J gave up 6 bases, with 9 bases separating them. The CDR3 nucleotides are TGTGCCAGCTCACCACAGGGGGATCATGGCTACACCTTC. Translated: CASSPQGDHGYTF.

This clone has a handful of counts. The CDR3 region has the DNA TGCGCCAGCAGCTTCGGAGGGACGGGAGGCTACGAGCAGTACTTC. Protein sequence: CASSFGGTGGYEQYF. This chain joins TRBV5-1 and TRBJ2-7, with 7 nucleotides matching TRBD2. The CDR3 extends over 15 amino acids. The ends lost 2 bases at V and 3 bases at J; junction bases unmatched: 8. In germline, CDR1 is SGHRS, CDR2 YFSETQ.

The rearrangement links TRBV27 to TRBJ1-2; 8 bases are shared with TRBD1. The CDR3 length is 16 residues. V lost 2 bases to trimming and J lost 6 bases; unmatched junction nucleotides: 11. Germline V lookup: CDR1 MNHEY, CDR2 SMNVEV (reference sequence). Here the CDR3 reads CASSLARGQGGDGYTF. Here the CDR3 DNA reads TGTGCCAGCAGTTTAGCCAGGGGGCAAGGCGGAGATGGCTACACCTTC.

The chain carries TRBV7-2 and TRBJ2-1; tentatively, D is TRBD2 (5 bases). Looked up from germline, CDR1 is SGHTA and CDR2 is FQGNSA. Trimming shortened V by 4 bases and J by 2 bases, and 15 bases separated the two germline ends. The CDR3 extends over 16 amino acids. CDR3 amino acids: CASSSRKSGTYNEQFF. CDR3 nucleotide sequence: TGTGCCAGCAGCTCCCGGAAGTCGGGGACCTACAATGAGCAGTTCTTC.